This TCR beta chain was sequenced during a study of early T cells in non-severe SARS-CoV-2 infection. Overall study context: The sequenced material was bulk RNA from unsorted whole blood, and its chains were unpaired. Study findings and constraints: VDJdb matching, biased toward anti-spike CD8 responses, missed private and CD4 specificities.

V lost 0 bases, J lost 7 bases, and 3 bases stayed unmatched. The CDR3 consists of 15 residues. Germline V gene lookup returns CDR1 SGDLS and CDR2 YYNGEE. Individual cDNA molecules received unique molecular identifiers. TCRdb re-analysed the 5' RACE reads in MiXCR, keeping a single row per CDR3 protein. Altogether 65,000 to 70,000 distinct CDR3 sequences are present, approximately 11% being singletons, with the ten largest covering 6.4%. Details on this clonotype: Its matching antigen is unknown.

The V gene is TRBV9, the J gene TRBJ2-7; 14 nucleotides agree with TRBD2. The sequenced sample was whole blood. This TCR derives from an adult who was a healthcare worker with PCR-confirmed SARS-CoV-2 infection or an uninfected control (not recorded which). The CDR3 region has the DNA TGTGCCAGCAGCGTAGGGACTAGCGGGGGGACGGAGCAGTACTTC. This gives the protein CASSVGTSGGTEQYF.